Listed below are T cell receptor beta chains from one sample, sequenced in a study of CD8+CD57+ T cells in acquired aplastic anemia. TCRdb reprocessed the reads via MiXCR and lists one record per CDR3 protein. The data contain about 160,000 distinct CDR3 sequences, roughly 47% of them singletons. The sequenced sample consisted of sorted CD4+, CD8+, or CD8+CD57+ T cells (not recorded which) from PBMCs. These receptors were obtained from a human donor in good health. Each CDR3 is given with its conserved first and last residue. The D gene is left open where the match is weak. Only some rows state a clone size, as once, few, many or a class for expanded clones.

clone_size | d_call | j_call | v_call | cdr3_aa | cdr3_nt
many | TRBD1 | TRBJ1-2 | TRBV2 | CASKPFGTGSHGYTF | TGTGCCAGCAAACCCTTTGGGACAGGCTCTCATGGCTACACCTTC
NA | NA | TRBJ2-7 | TRBV7-2 | CASSLGGPRSYEQYF | TGTGCCAGCAGCTTAGGGGGGCCGCGCTCCTACGAGCAGTACTTC
NA | TRBD2 | TRBJ2-3 | TRBV24-1 | CATSDPIGTSGTDTQYF | TGTGCCACCAGTGATCCGATCGGGACTAGCGGAACAGATACGCAGTATTTT
few | NA | TRBJ1-4 | TRBV2 | CASSPRPRERLFF | TGTGCCAGCAGTCCCCGACCTCGGGAGAGACTGTTTTTT
many | TRBD1 | TRBJ1-1 | TRBV9 | CASSVGQGELGEAFF | TGTGCCAGCAGCGTCGGACAGGGGGAATTGGGTGAAGCTTTCTTT
few | TRBD1 | TRBJ2-7 | TRBV2 | CASSYDRGTPYEQYF | TGTGCCAGCAGTTACGACAGGGGAACCCCCTACGAGCAGTACTTC
NA | NA | TRBJ2-7 | TRBV19 | CASSIAGNSGSTYEQYF | TGTGCCAGTAGTATAGCAGGAAATAGCGGATCCACCTACGAGCAGTACTTC
many | NA | TRBJ2-5 | TRBV5-1 | CASSSRPGETQYF | TGCGCCAGCAGCTCCCGCCCGGGGGAGACCCAGTACTTC
many | NA | TRBJ2-5 | TRBV7-3 | CASSPEGGWETQYF | TGTGCCAGCAGCCCAGAGGGGGGATGGGAGACCCAGTACTTC
few | TRBD2 | TRBJ2-1 | TRBV5-6 | CASSLVTSGSNNEQFF | TGTGCCAGCAGCTTGGTAACTAGCGGGAGTAATAATGAGCAGTTCTTC
NA | NA | TRBJ1-2 | TRBV2 | CASKGGRGRDYGYTF | TGTGCCAGCAAGGGTGGACGGGGAAGAGACTATGGCTACACCTTC
few | TRBD2 | TRBJ2-1 | TRBV5-6 | CASSLLTSGVHEQFF | TGTGCCAGCAGCTTGCTGACTAGCGGGGTCCATGAGCAGTTCTTC
once | NA | TRBJ2-5 | TRBV5-1 | CASSLVGNGAETQYF | TGCGCCAGCAGCTTGGTGGGGAATGGAGCAGAGACCCAGTACTTC
once | TRBD2 | TRBJ2-1 | TRBV19 | CASSISGGAAEQFF | TGTGCCAGTAGTATTAGCGGGGGGGCCGCTGAGCAGTTCTTC
NA | NA | TRBJ1-2 | TRBV10-3 | CAISEDVGYYGYTF | TGTGCCATCAGTGAGGATGTGGGTTACTATGGCTACACCTTC
many | NA | TRBJ2-7 | TRBV7-6 | CASSPLDGSYEQYF | TGTGCCAGCAGCCCTCTGGACGGCTCCTACGAGCAGTACTTC
many | NA | TRBJ1-2 | TRBV5-8 | CASSLTGGHGYTF | TGTGCCAGCAGCTTAACCGGGGGCCATGGCTACACCTTC